The 24 T cell receptor beta chains below were found in one sample sequenced in a study of T-cell memory formation after mild COVID-19. TCRdb redid the calling of the 5' RACE reads with MiXCR, one entry per CDR3 protein. Of some 350,000 distinct CDR3 sequences in the sample, 10% to 15% are singletons; the top ten hold about 21%. Input material: PBMCs or a T cell subset sorted from them (not recorded which). The receptors derive from a man aged 18 to 29 who had mild COVID-19 (a few samples of this study predate the infection). Cell type and time point are not known.

The chain is built from TRBV7-9 and TRBJ2-5; no reliable D call. The V and J ends lost 3 bases and 5 bases respectively, with 7 bases between them. The CDR3 loop spans 12 amino acids. Germline CDR1 is SEHNR and CDR2 is FQNEAQ (reference sequence). CDR3 nucleotides: TGTGCCAGCAGCTTGATTGTTGAGACCCAGTACTTC. Translating it yields CASSLIVETQYF.

The chain uses TRBV3-1 and TRBJ2-2; D is uncertain. The germline V and J ends were trimmed by 3 bases and 10 bases, with 6 bases remaining between them. The CDR3 totals 11 residues. Germline V lookup: CDR1 LGHDT, CDR2 YNNKEL (reference sequence). CDR3 coding DNA: TGTGCCAGCAGCCAGTCGGCGGAGCTGTTTTTT. This encodes CASSQSAELFF.

The table lists this clonotype with a few counts. V usage is TRBV5-1 and J usage is TRBJ1-5; D not certain. The germline gives CDR1 SGHRS, CDR2 YFSETQ. This CDR3 contains 15 residues. V shed 4 bases and J shed 4 bases, with 15 bases lying between them. DNA for the CDR3: TGCGCCAGCAGCCGCGACCCGGGTCTTAATCAGCCCCAGCATTTT. It codes for CASSRDPGLNQPQHF. Full variable domain (missing parts from reference TRBV5-1 and TRBJ1-5): KAGVTQTPRYLIKTRGQQVTLSCSPISGHRSVSWYQQTPGQGLQFLFEYFSETQRNKGNFPGRFSGRQFSNSRSEMNVSTLELGDSALYLCASSRDPGLNQPQHFGDGTRLSIL.

This clonotype has ten or more counts. The rearrangement uses TRBV6-2 or TRBV6-3 and TRBJ1-5; TRBD1 matches 9 bases. The germline CDR1 and CDR2 sequences are MNHEY and SVGEGT. There are 14 residues in the CDR3. Trimming took 6 bases from V and 7 from J; bases not matched to a gene: 7. The CDR3 nucleotides are TGTGCCAGCAGCCGGACAGGGGAACCCCAGCCCCAGCATTTT. Translated, it gives CASSRTGEPQPQHF.

This clonotype has at least ten counts. This chain links TRBV7-2 with TRBJ2-5; TRBD1 agrees at 8 bases. The junction had 10 bases not matched to a gene; V was cut back by 5 bases and J by 5 bases. Germline assignment: CDR1 SGHTA and CDR2 FQGNSA. The CDR3 spans 15 residues. CDR3 protein: CASSAPDRAGETQYF. The CDR3 DNA follows: TGTGCCAGCAGCGCCCCGGACAGGGCGGGGGAGACCCAGTACTTC.

The table lists this clonotype with a few counts. The chain couples TRBV29-1 to TRBJ2-5; D is uncertain. Germline V CDR1 and CDR2: SQVTM, ANQGSEA. This CDR3 contains 12 residues. The ends were cut back, 6 bases at V and 5 bases at J, with 13 bases in the middle. The CDR3 here is CSVLAALETQYF. CDR3 coding DNA: TGCAGCGTGCTGGCAGCGTTGGAGACCCAGTACTTC.

This clonotype was seen a few times. CDR3 sequence: CASSFWGRGAADTQYF. CDR3 nucleotides: TGTGCCAGCAGCTTCTGGGGCCGAGGGGCAGCAGATACGCAGTATTTT. The chain has TRBV7-2 and TRBJ2-3; either TRBD1 or TRBD2 may fit D (5 bases each). Germline V gene sequence: CDR1 SGHTA, CDR2 FQGNSA. V shed 3 bases and J shed 4 bases, with 17 bases lying between them. The CDR3 sequence is 16 residues long.

The rearrangement links TRBV2 to TRBJ1-6, with 8 positions matching TRBD1. Germline lookup yields CDR1 SNHLY and CDR2 FYNNEI. This CDR3 has 13 amino acids. The ends lost 6 bases at V and 7 bases at J; junction bases unmatched: 2. The CDR3 spells CASRGQANSPLHF. As DNA, the CDR3 is TGTGCCAGCAGGGGACAGGCGAATTCACCCCTCCACTTT.

This clonotype was detected only a few times. The chain couples TRBV20-1 to TRBJ1-1; no definite D call. The V gene's germline CDR1 is DFQATT and CDR2 SNEGSKA (reference sequence). Trimming stripped 2 bases from V and 0 bases from J, with 7 bases between. There are 13 residues in the CDR3. The CDR3 nucleotides read TGCAGTGCTAGACCCAGGATGAACACTGAAGCTTTCTTT. Protein product: CSARPRMNTEAFF.

The genes are TRBV13 and TRBJ2-5; D is unresolved. Trimming cost V 6 bases and J 5 bases, with 19 bases left between them. Germline V gene data show CDR1 as PRHDT and CDR2 as FYEKMQ (reference sequence). The CDR3 spans 15 residues. DNA of the CDR3: TGTGCCAGCAGTCCTGGACGGGCGCAAACGGAGACCCAGTACTTC. This sequence encodes CASSPGRAQTETQYF.

The rearrangement links TRBV12-3 or TRBV12-4 to TRBJ2-7; TRBD1 agrees at 8 bases. V lost 6 bases, J lost 2 bases, and 0 bases stayed unmatched. This CDR3 contains 12 residues. The CDR3 protein is CASRDRAYEQYF. CDR3 in DNA: TGTGCCAGCAGGGACAGGGCCTACGAGCAGTACTTC.

This clonotype came up a few times. The chain combines TRBV7-2 with TRBJ2-3; 8 bases line up with TRBD2. The length of the CDR3 is 15 residues. The V gene's germline CDR1 is SGHTA and CDR2 FQGNSA. The J segment lost 2 bases and the V segment lost 7 bases, leaving 8 bases of the junction unmatched. The CDR3 here is CASTARRGATDTQYF. In DNA, the CDR3 is TGTGCCAGCACGGCCAGGCGGGGGGCCACAGATACGCAGTATTTT. Full variable domain (missing parts from reference TRBV7-2 and TRBJ2-3): GAGVSQSPSNKVTEKGKDVELRCDPISGHTALYWYRQSLGQGLEFLIYFQGNSAPDKSGLPSDRFSAERTGGSVSTLTIQRTQQEDSAVYLCASTARRGATDTQYFGPGTRLTVL.

This clonotype was detected ten times or more. The CDR3, as DNA: TGTGCCAGCAGGGCCGTACGGGGGCGACAGTGGACCTCCTACGAGCAGTACTTC. It encodes CASRAVRGRQWTSYEQYF. The V call is TRBV27, the J call TRBJ2-7, with D perhaps matching TRBD1 or TRBD2 (6 bases each). Trimming shortened V by 6 bases and J by 0 bases, and 24 bases separated the two germline ends. This CDR3 region has 18 residues. Per germline, CDR1 MNHEY and CDR2 SMNVEV (reference sequence).

This clonotype was seen only a few times. V and J are TRBV7-2 and TRBJ2-5, with a weak D call TRBD2 (5 bases). The CDR3 is 16 amino acids. V was cut by 5 bases and J by 5 bases, with 21 bases left in between. The germline gives CDR1 SGHTA, CDR2 FQGNSA. Written as DNA, the CDR3 is TGTGCCAGCAGCGCCCCCCGGGGAGTCGCTCAGGAGACCCAGTACTTC. Protein product: CASSAPRGVAQETQYF.

This rearrangement joins TRBV11-2 to TRBJ1-6; D ambiguous. Deletions cut 6 bases from V and 7 bases from J, with 19 bases between. Looked up from germline, CDR1 is SGHAT and CDR2 is FQNNGV. CDR3 size: 16 residues. CDR3 coding DNA: TGTGCCAGCAGTCAGCAACGGCACACCGGGAATTCACCCCTCCACTTT. Protein product: CASSQQRHTGNSPLHF.

V usage is TRBV13 and J usage is TRBJ1-5; 8 bases are shared with TRBD1. Germline CDR1 PRHDT, CDR2 FYEKMQ (reference sequence). The CDR3 has 15 residues. V shed 4 bases and J 0 bases; nucleotides not matched to a gene: 2. Here the CDR3 reads CASSSDRDSNQPQHF. The CDR3 nucleotides are TGTGCCAGCAGCTCGGACAGGGATAGCAATCAGCCCCAGCATTTT. Using reference TRBV13 and TRBJ1-5 for the parts outside the CDR3, the full variable domain is AAGVIQSPRHLIKEKRETATLKCYPIPRHDTVYWYQQGPGQDPQFLISFYEKMQSDKGSIPDRFSAQQFSDYHSELNMSSLELGDSALYFCASSSDRDSNQPQHFGDGTRLSIL.

This clonotype occurred a few times. The rearrangement links TRBV7-3 to TRBJ2-3, with D hard to call. In germline, CDR1 is SGHTA, CDR2 FQGTGA. V lost 5 bases and J lost 0, with 12 bases in between. CDR3 size: 15 residues. In nucleotides, the CDR3 is TGTGCCAGCAGCCATGCAACGAGCAGCACAGATACGCAGTATTTT. Translating gives CASSHATSSTDTQYF.

This clonotype has ten or more counts. This chain uses TRBV11-2 with TRBJ2-2, with a weak D call TRBD2 (6 bases). Trimming took 5 bases from V and 4 from J, leaving 20 bases between them. The CDR3 consists of 17 residues. Germline CDR1 SGHAT, CDR2 FQNNGV. CDR3 sequence: CASSNLRGGPGTGELFF. For the CDR3, the DNA is TGTGCCAGCAGCAACTTGCGGGGAGGCCCGGGCACCGGGGAGCTGTTTTTT.

This clonotype occurred a few times. V and J are TRBV5-5 and TRBJ2-7; maybe TRBD1 (6 bases). Germline V gives CDR1 SGHKS, CDR2 YYEKEE (reference sequence). V gave up 0 bases and J gave up 2 bases, with 12 bases separating them. The CDR3 is made up of 15 amino acids. The CDR3 reads CASSLAAAGAYEQYV. The CDR3 region has the DNA TGTGCCAGCAGCTTGGCCGCGGCAGGGGCCTACGAGCAGTACGTC.

This chain uses TRBV7-2 with TRBJ1-6, with D tentatively TRBD1 (6 bases). The CDR3 is 13 amino acids. Germline CDR1 is SGHTA and CDR2 is FQGNSA. Trimming pared 8 bases from V and 9 bases from J, leaving 14 bases between. Here the CDR3 reads CASSRGVGSPLHF. CDR3 coding DNA: TGTGCCAGCTCGAGGGGGGTAGGTTCACCCCTCCACTTT. The complete variable domain, with remaining parts taken from reference TRBV7-2 and TRBJ1-6, reads GAGVSQSPSNKVTEKGKDVELRCDPISGHTALYWYRQSLGQGLEFLIYFQGNSAPDKSGLPSDRFSAERTGGSVSTLTIQRTQQEDSAVYLCASSRGVGSPLHFGNGTRLTVT.

The chain carries TRBV4-1 and TRBJ1-3; 11 nucleotides align to TRBD1. With 6 bases clipped from V and 3 bases from J, the junction kept 7 bases outside the gene matches. The CDR3 has 16 residues. The germline gives CDR1 MGHRA, CDR2 YSYEKL. The CDR3 nucleotides read TGCGCCAGCAGTCGGACAGGGGGCATCGGTGGAAACACCATATATTTT. It translates to CASSRTGGIGGNTIYF.

The chain employs TRBV20-1 and TRBJ2-2; TRBD1 matches 8 bases. The junction had 6 bases not matched to a gene; V was cut back by 6 bases and J by 0 bases. The CDR3 has 15 amino acids. Germline values: CDR1 DFQATT, CDR2 SNEGSKA (reference sequence). CDR3 in amino acids: CSAQQGAANTGELFF. CDR3 DNA: TGCAGTGCCCAGCAGGGGGCAGCGAACACCGGGGAGCTGTTTTTT.

V usage is TRBV6-6 and J usage is TRBJ1-6, with D unresolved. V gave up 5 bases and J gave up 13 bases, with 21 bases separating them. This CDR3 spans 15 amino acids. Looked up from germline, CDR1 is MNHNY and CDR2 is SVGAGI (reference sequence). The CDR3 sequence: CASSTRLDRPFPLHF. The CDR3 DNA follows: TGTGCCAGCAGTACCCGCCTGGACCGGCCCTTTCCCCTCCACTTT.

V gene TRBV7-6 combines with J gene TRBJ2-3, with 9 bases lining up with TRBD2. V shed 3 bases, J shed 4 bases, and the junction held 11 bases outside the gene matches. Germline V gives CDR1 SGHVS, CDR2 FNYEAQ. This CDR3 contains 17 residues. CDR3 sequence: CASSFGSGGPRADTQYF. For the CDR3, the DNA is TGTGCCAGCAGCTTTGGGAGCGGGGGGCCTAGGGCAGATACGCAGTATTTT. Drawing the rest from reference TRBV7-6 and TRBJ2-3, the complete variable domain is GAGVSQSPRYKVTKRGQDVALRCDPISGHVSLYWYRQALGQGPEFLTYFNYEAQQDKSGLPNDRFSAERPEGSISTLTIQRTEQRDSAMYRCASSFGSGGPRADTQYFGPGTRLTVL.